This note documents a single T cell receptor (beta chain) sequence. Methods used by the authors: Scientists estimated how many nucleated cells there were by amplifying reference gene primers. Assay used: immunoSEQ multiplex PCR; TCRdb lists only in-frame clones, some missing. V and J calls and clone size are those listed in that table; D and trimming were worked out from the DNA. The table shows hundreds of thousands of clones, with 82% occurring only once. This specimen belongs to a study of blood T cell repertoires in COVID-19. Study-level background: T cells, B-cell-depleted T cells, or PBMCs provided the cDNA or gDNA that served as material.

The material sequenced was peripheral blood. The receptor comes from a woman between 65 and 79 years old with acute or convalescent COVID-19.

As DNA, the CDR3 is TGTGCCACCAGCAGATCCCCAGGGTCTTCTAATGAAAAACTGTTTTTT. Protein: CATSRSPGSSNEKLFF. V usage is TRBV15 and J usage is TRBJ1-4, with D possibly TRBD1 on 5 matching bases. The CDR3 consists of 16 residues. Germline assignment: CDR1 LNHNV and CDR2 YYDKDF (reference sequence). V gave up 2 bases and J gave up 3 bases, with 13 bases separating them. The full variable domain, with the rest looked up from reference TRBV15 and TRBJ1-4, is DAMVIQNPRYQVTQFGKPVTLSCSQTLNHNVMYWYQQKSSQAPKLLFHYYDKDFNNEADTPDNFQSRRPNTSFCFLDIRSPGLGDTAMYLCATSRSPGSSNEKLFFGSGTQLSVL.